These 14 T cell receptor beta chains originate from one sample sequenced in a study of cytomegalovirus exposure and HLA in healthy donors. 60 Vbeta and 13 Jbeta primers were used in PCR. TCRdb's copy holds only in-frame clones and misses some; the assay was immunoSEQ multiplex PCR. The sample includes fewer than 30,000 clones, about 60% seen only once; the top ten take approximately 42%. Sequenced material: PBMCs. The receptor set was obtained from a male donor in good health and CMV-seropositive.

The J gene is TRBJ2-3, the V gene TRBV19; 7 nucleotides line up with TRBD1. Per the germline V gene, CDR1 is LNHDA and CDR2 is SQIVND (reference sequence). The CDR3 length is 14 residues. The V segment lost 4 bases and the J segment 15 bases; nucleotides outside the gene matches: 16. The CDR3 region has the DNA TGTGCCAGTAGTACGCCGCTCAGACAGGGCCCCCGATATTTT. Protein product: CASSTPLRQGPRYF. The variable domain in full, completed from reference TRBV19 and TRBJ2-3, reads DGGITQSPKYLFRKEGQNVTLSCEQNLNHDAMYWYRQDPGQGLRLIYYSQIVNDFQKGDIAEGYSVSREKKESFPLTVTSAQKNPTAFYLCASSTPLRQGPRYFGPGTRLTVL.

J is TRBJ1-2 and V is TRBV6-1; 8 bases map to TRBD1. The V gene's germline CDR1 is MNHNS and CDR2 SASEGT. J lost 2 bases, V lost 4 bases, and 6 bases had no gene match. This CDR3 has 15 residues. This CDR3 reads CASSGGQGPNYGYTF. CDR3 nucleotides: TGTGCCAGCAGTGGCGGACAGGGACCAAACTATGGCTACACCTTC.

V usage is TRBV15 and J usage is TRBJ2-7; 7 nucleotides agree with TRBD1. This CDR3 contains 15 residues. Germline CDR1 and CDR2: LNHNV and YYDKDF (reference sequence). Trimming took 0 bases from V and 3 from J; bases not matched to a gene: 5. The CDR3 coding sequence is TGTGCCACCAGCAGAGATCGAGGACAGGTCTACGAGCAGTACTTC. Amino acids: CATSRDRGQVYEQYF.

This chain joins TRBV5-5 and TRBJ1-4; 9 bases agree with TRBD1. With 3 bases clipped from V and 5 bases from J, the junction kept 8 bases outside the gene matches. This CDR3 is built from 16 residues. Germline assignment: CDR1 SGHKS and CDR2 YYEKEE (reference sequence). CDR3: CASSSNTGGGNEKLFF. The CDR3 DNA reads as TGTGCCAGCAGCTCCAATACAGGGGGCGGGAATGAAAAACTGTTTTTT.

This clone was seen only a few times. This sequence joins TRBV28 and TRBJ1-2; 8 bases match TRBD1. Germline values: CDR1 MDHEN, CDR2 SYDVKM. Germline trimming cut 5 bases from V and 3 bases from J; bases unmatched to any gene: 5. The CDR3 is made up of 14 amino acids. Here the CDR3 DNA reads TGTGCCAGCAGTATGGACAGGGTCGACTATGGCTACACCTTC. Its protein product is CASSMDRVDYGYTF.

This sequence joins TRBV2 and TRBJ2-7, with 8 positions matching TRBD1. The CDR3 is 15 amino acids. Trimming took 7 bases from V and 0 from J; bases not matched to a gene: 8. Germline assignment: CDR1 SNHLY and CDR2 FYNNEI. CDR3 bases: TGTGCCAGCACTACCGACAGGGGTCCCTCCTACGAGCAGTACTTC. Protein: CASTTDRGPSYEQYF.

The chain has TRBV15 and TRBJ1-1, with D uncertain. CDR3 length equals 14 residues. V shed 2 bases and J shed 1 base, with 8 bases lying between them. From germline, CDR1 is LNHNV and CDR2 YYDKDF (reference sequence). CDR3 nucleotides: TGTGCCACCAGCAGACAGTATCAGAACACTGAAGCTTTCTTT. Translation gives CATSRQYQNTEAFF.

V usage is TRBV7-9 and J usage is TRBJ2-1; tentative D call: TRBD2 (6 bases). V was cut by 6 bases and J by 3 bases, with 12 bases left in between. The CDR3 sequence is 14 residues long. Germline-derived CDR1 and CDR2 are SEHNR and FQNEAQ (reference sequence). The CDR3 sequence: CASRSNSGYNEQFF. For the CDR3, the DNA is TGTGCCAGCAGATCAAATAGCGGCTACAATGAGCAGTTCTTC.

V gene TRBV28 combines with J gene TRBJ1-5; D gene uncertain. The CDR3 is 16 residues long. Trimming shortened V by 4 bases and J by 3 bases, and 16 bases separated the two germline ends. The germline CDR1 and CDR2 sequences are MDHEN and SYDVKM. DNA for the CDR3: TGTGCCAGCAGTTCCTCGGAGGAGACAATCAATCAGCCCCAGCATTTT. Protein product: CASSSSEETINQPQHF.

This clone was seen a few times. In DNA form, the CDR3 reads TGTGCCTGGAGTGCCGGGGCTGAAGCTTTCTTT. Translated, it gives CAWSAGAEAFF. The V call is TRBV30, the J call TRBJ1-1; D is uncertain. Germline CDR1 GTSNPN, CDR2 SVGIG (reference sequence). The CDR3 is 11 amino acids. Trimming took 1 base from V and 6 from J, leaving 6 bases between them.

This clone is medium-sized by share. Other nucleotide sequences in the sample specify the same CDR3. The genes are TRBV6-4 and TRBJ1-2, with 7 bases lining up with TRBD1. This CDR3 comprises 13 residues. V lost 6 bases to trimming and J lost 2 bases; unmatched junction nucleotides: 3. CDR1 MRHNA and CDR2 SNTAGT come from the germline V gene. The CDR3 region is CASSRDRNYGYTF. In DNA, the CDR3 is TGTGCCAGCAGCCGGGACAGAAACTATGGCTACACCTTC.

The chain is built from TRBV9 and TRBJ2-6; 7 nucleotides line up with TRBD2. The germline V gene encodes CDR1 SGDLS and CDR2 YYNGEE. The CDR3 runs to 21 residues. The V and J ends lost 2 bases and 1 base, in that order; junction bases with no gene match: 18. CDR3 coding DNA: TGTGCCAGCAGCGTCTCCAGTAGGGGAAACGGGCGGGGGTCTGGGGCCAACGTCCTGACTTTC. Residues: CASSVSSRGNGRGSGANVLTF.

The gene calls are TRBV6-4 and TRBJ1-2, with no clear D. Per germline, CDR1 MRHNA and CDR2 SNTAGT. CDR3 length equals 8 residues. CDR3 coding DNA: TGTGCTTGCACTCCTAGTACCTTC. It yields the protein CACTPSTF.

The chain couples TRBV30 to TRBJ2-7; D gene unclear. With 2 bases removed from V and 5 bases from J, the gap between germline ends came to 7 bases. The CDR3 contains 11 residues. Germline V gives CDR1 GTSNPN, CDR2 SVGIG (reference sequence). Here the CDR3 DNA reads TGTGCCTGGAGTTTGGCCCACGAGCAGTACTTC. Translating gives CAWSLAHEQYF.